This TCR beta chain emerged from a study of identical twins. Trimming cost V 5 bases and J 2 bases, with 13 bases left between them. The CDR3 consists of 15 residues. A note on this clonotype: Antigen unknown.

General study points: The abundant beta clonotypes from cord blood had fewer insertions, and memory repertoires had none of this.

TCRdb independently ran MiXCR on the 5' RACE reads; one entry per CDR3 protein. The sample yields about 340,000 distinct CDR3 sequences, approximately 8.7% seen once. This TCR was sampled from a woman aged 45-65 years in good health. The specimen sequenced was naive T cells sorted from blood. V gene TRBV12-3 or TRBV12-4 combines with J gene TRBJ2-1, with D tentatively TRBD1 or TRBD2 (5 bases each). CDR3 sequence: CASSPHGGPYNEQFF. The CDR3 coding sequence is TGTGCCAGCAGTCCCCATGGGGGTCCCTACAATGAGCAGTTCTTC.